A selection of T cell receptor beta chains follows, all from one sample in a study of Graves' ophthalmopathy and Graves' hyperthyroidism. TCRdb independently ran MiXCR on the multiplex PCR reads; one entry per CDR3 protein. The top ten clones hold approximately 1.4% of a sample with roughly 400,000 distinct CDR3 sequences, approximately 20% of them seen once. Sequencing was done on a sample of peripheral blood. Every receptor here comes from a woman younger than 35 with Graves' ophthalmopathy. CDR3s include the opening cysteine and the closing phenylalanine or tryptophan. Fields, in order: CDR3 DNA, CDR3 protein, J gene, V gene, D gene, clone size. D genes are given only for firm matches. Only some rows state a clone size, as once, few, many or a class for expanded clones.

CDR3nt: TGTGCCACCAGTGACCCGGTAGCGGGAGATACCGGGGAGCTGTTTTTT
CDR3aa: CATSDPVAGDTGELFF
j_gene: TRBJ2-2
v_gene: TRBV24-1
d_gene: TRBD2
abundance: few

CDR3nt: TGCGCCAGCAGCTTGGGACTAGCGGGAGGGGGCGAGCAGTACTTC
CDR3aa: CASSLGLAGGGEQYF
j_gene: TRBJ2-7
v_gene: TRBV5-1
d_gene: TRBD2
abundance: .

CDR3nt: TGTGCCAGCAGTGAGGCAGGGCAAGAGACCCAGTACTTC
CDR3aa: CASSEAGQETQYF
j_gene: TRBJ2-5
v_gene: TRBV6-1
d_gene: .
abundance: many

CDR3nt: TGTGCCAGCACCCAGACCCTAGTTGGGGCTGAAGCTTTCTTT
CDR3aa: CASTQTLVGAEAFF
j_gene: TRBJ1-1
v_gene: TRBV28
d_gene: .
abundance: many

CDR3nt: TGTGCCAGCAGTTTATCTCCGGGACAGGGCAACGAGCAGTACTTC
CDR3aa: CASSLSPGQGNEQYF
j_gene: TRBJ2-7
v_gene: TRBV28
d_gene: TRBD1
abundance: many

CDR3nt: TGTGCCAGCAGCTCCTCGGGCCAGATTGCTTACGAGCAGTACTTC
CDR3aa: CASSSSGQIAYEQYF
j_gene: TRBJ2-7
v_gene: TRBV7-8
d_gene: .
abundance: many

CDR3nt: TGTGCCAGCTCCCCCACGGAAAAAGAGACCCAGTACTTC
CDR3aa: CASSPTEKETQYF
j_gene: TRBJ2-5
v_gene: TRBV6-2/TRBV6-3
d_gene: .
abundance: .

CDR3nt: TGTGCCAGCAGGTCATCAGGGGCACTCAGACTCGGATTGAACACTGAAGCTTTCTTT
CDR3aa: CASRSSGALRLGLNTEAFF
j_gene: TRBJ1-1
v_gene: TRBV6-2/TRBV6-3
d_gene: .
abundance: many

CDR3nt: TGTGCCACCAAGGACAGGGCGGGAGAGCAGTACTTC
CDR3aa: CATKDRAGEQYF
j_gene: TRBJ2-7
v_gene: TRBV19
d_gene: TRBD1
abundance: many

CDR3nt: TGTGCCAGCACCGCCGGGCCCAGGCAGGAGGAGACCCAGTACTTC
CDR3aa: CASTAGPRQEETQYF
j_gene: TRBJ2-5
v_gene: TRBV7-2
d_gene: .
abundance: .

CDR3nt: TGTGCCAGCACCCAAGGGCGGGAAGCTTTCTTT
CDR3aa: CASTQGREAFF
j_gene: TRBJ1-1
v_gene: TRBV6-5
d_gene: .
abundance: many

CDR3nt: TGCAGTGCTAGAGATCGCGGTAGTAACTATGGCTACACCTTC
CDR3aa: CSARDRGSNYGYTF
j_gene: TRBJ1-2
v_gene: TRBV20-1
d_gene: .
abundance: many

CDR3nt: TGTGCCAGCAGTCCGACAGGGGAGAACACTGAAGCTTTCTTT
CDR3aa: CASSPTGENTEAFF
j_gene: TRBJ1-1
v_gene: TRBV6-2/TRBV6-3
d_gene: TRBD1
abundance: many

CDR3nt: TGTGCCATCAGTGCCCGGACAGGGTTGGGCGAGCAGTACTTC
CDR3aa: CAISARTGLGEQYF
j_gene: TRBJ2-7
v_gene: TRBV10-3
d_gene: TRBD1
abundance: many

CDR3nt: TGTGCCAGCAGTTTATCCTACAGGGGTCAAAACACCATATATTTT
CDR3aa: CASSLSYRGQNTIYF
j_gene: TRBJ1-3
v_gene: TRBV27
d_gene: TRBD1
abundance: many

CDR3nt: TGCGCCAGCAGCTTGGTCCTTCTGGCCGGCTCGGCGAACACTGAAGCTTTCTTT
CDR3aa: CASSLVLLAGSANTEAFF
j_gene: TRBJ1-1
v_gene: TRBV5-1
d_gene: .
abundance: many

CDR3nt: TGTGCCAGCAGCTTACAGGGGGCGCGTAATTCACCCCTCCACTTT
CDR3aa: CASSLQGARNSPLHF
j_gene: TRBJ1-6
v_gene: TRBV7-3
d_gene: TRBD1
abundance: many

CDR3nt: TGTGCCAGCAGGCAAAACGGTGGGGGCGCGAGCACTGAAGCTTTCTTT
CDR3aa: CASRQNGGGASTEAFF
j_gene: TRBJ1-1
v_gene: TRBV11-1
d_gene: .
abundance: many

CDR3nt: TGTGCCAGCATCTCCTCGCGGCTAGCGGGTGCCTTAGGCGAGACCCAGTACTTC
CDR3aa: CASISSRLAGALGETQYF
j_gene: TRBJ2-5
v_gene: TRBV6-1
d_gene: TRBD2
abundance: .

CDR3nt: TGTGCCAGCAGCTTAGAGAGGATTTCTGGAAACACCATATATTTT
CDR3aa: CASSLERISGNTIYF
j_gene: TRBJ1-3
v_gene: TRBV7-8
d_gene: .
abundance: many

CDR3nt: TGCAGTGCTAGAGATTCCGAGGGGTCGGGGGAGCTGTTTTTT
CDR3aa: CSARDSEGSGELFF
j_gene: TRBJ2-2
v_gene: TRBV20-1
d_gene: .
abundance: many

CDR3nt: TGTGCCAGCAGCTCCAGGGACCTGGGCTCTTACGAGCAGTACTTC
CDR3aa: CASSSRDLGSYEQYF
j_gene: TRBJ2-7
v_gene: TRBV7-2
d_gene: .
abundance: .

CDR3nt: TGTGCCAGCTCACCACTTTCCCAGGGGGCCTACGAGCAGTACTTC
CDR3aa: CASSPLSQGAYEQYF
j_gene: TRBJ2-7
v_gene: TRBV18
d_gene: TRBD1
abundance: few

CDR3nt: TGTGCCAGCAGTTACCAACAGAGGAACGGTTCACCCCTCCACTTT
CDR3aa: CASSYQQRNGSPLHF
j_gene: TRBJ1-6
v_gene: TRBV28
d_gene: .
abundance: many

CDR3nt: TGTGCCAGCAGGTCGGGACTACCGCCCTACGAGCAGTACTTC
CDR3aa: CASRSGLPPYEQYF
j_gene: TRBJ2-7
v_gene: TRBV6-1
d_gene: TRBD2
abundance: .

CDR3nt: TGTGCCAGCAGTGGGATGAGGGACCATCTCTACGAGCAGTACTTC
CDR3aa: CASSGMRDHLYEQYF
j_gene: TRBJ2-7
v_gene: TRBV6-1
d_gene: .
abundance: .

CDR3nt: TGTGCCAGCAGCCCTACAGGGGGGCTCACTGAAGCTTTCTTT
CDR3aa: CASSPTGGLTEAFF
j_gene: TRBJ1-1
v_gene: TRBV28
d_gene: TRBD1
abundance: many

CDR3nt: TGTGCCAGCAGTTTACTGTCCAGGGGAGTCCAAGAGACCCAGTACTTC
CDR3aa: CASSLLSRGVQETQYF
j_gene: TRBJ2-5
v_gene: TRBV28
d_gene: .
abundance: many

CDR3nt: TGTGCCAGCAGCTTAGCTCCGGGCACGAACACTGAAGCTTTCTTT
CDR3aa: CASSLAPGTNTEAFF
j_gene: TRBJ1-1
v_gene: TRBV7-2
d_gene: .
abundance: .

CDR3nt: TGTGCCAGCAGCCCTCGAGCCGGGAACACTGAAGCTTTCTTT
CDR3aa: CASSPRAGNTEAFF
j_gene: TRBJ1-1
v_gene: TRBV7-6
d_gene: .
abundance: many

CDR3nt: TGTGCCAGCAGGTCACTAGCGGGGGAGACCTACGAGCAGTACTTC
CDR3aa: CASRSLAGETYEQYF
j_gene: TRBJ2-7
v_gene: TRBV7-2
d_gene: TRBD2
abundance: many

CDR3nt: TGTGCCAGCAGTTTATGGGATTTGGGACAGGTTTGGACCGGGGAGCTGTTTTTT
CDR3aa: CASSLWDLGQVWTGELFF
j_gene: TRBJ2-2
v_gene: TRBV28
d_gene: TRBD1
abundance: many

CDR3nt: TGTGCCAGCATTCCGGGACTAGCGGGAGCTTACTACGAGCAGTACTTC
CDR3aa: CASIPGLAGAYYEQYF
j_gene: TRBJ2-7
v_gene: TRBV12-3/TRBV12-4
d_gene: TRBD2
abundance: .

CDR3nt: TGTGCCAGTAGTACCTCTCTAGCGCGGACCTACGAGCAGTACTTC
CDR3aa: CASSTSLARTYEQYF
j_gene: TRBJ2-7
v_gene: TRBV19
d_gene: .
abundance: many

CDR3nt: TGTGCCACCAGCACGAGCGGGAGGGCCAACATTTACGAGCAGTACTTC
CDR3aa: CATSTSGRANIYEQYF
j_gene: TRBJ2-7
v_gene: TRBV15
d_gene: TRBD2
abundance: .

CDR3nt: TGTGCCAGCAGCTTACCGGGACTCGCGAACACTGAAGCTTTCTTT
CDR3aa: CASSLPGLANTEAFF
j_gene: TRBJ1-1
v_gene: TRBV7-9
d_gene: .
abundance: many

CDR3nt: TGTGCCAGTAGATGGGGGATCGGAACTGAAGCTTTCTTT
CDR3aa: CASRWGIGTEAFF
j_gene: TRBJ1-1
v_gene: TRBV19
d_gene: .
abundance: .

CDR3nt: TGTGCCAGCAGTATCGGACCTTCTGCGATCACTGAAGCTTTCTTT
CDR3aa: CASSIGPSAITEAFF
j_gene: TRBJ1-1
v_gene: TRBV6-2/TRBV6-3
d_gene: .
abundance: many

CDR3nt: TGCGCCAGCAGCGTCGGGGGGCCAGGCAATCAGCCCCAGCATTTT
CDR3aa: CASSVGGPGNQPQHF
j_gene: TRBJ1-5
v_gene: TRBV5-1
d_gene: .
abundance: many

CDR3nt: TGTGCCAGCAGCCCCCAGGAAGCGGATACGGACGAGCAGTACTTC
CDR3aa: CASSPQEADTDEQYF
j_gene: TRBJ2-7
v_gene: TRBV6-2/TRBV6-3
d_gene: .
abundance: many

CDR3nt: TGCGCCAGCAGTCCGGACGGCTCTGAAGCTTTCTTT
CDR3aa: CASSPDGSEAFF
j_gene: TRBJ1-1
v_gene: TRBV10-1
d_gene: .
abundance: many

CDR3nt: TGTGCCAGCAGTTTGATGGGCTATGGCTACACCTTC
CDR3aa: CASSLMGYGYTF
j_gene: TRBJ1-2
v_gene: TRBV12-3/TRBV12-4
d_gene: .
abundance: many

CDR3nt: TGTGCCAGTAGTATAAGCCTGAACACTGAAGCTTTCTTT
CDR3aa: CASSISLNTEAFF
j_gene: TRBJ1-1
v_gene: TRBV19
d_gene: .
abundance: many

CDR3nt: TGTGCCAGCAGCGAAGTAAAGGGTTCCAAGGTACCCCAGCATTTT
CDR3aa: CASSEVKGSKVPQHF
j_gene: TRBJ1-5
v_gene: TRBV6-1
d_gene: .
abundance: many

CDR3nt: TGCGCCAGCAGCTTGGAGTTAATGGGGGAGCTGTTTTTT
CDR3aa: CASSLELMGELFF
j_gene: TRBJ2-2
v_gene: TRBV5-1
d_gene: .
abundance: many

CDR3nt: TGCAGTGCTAGAGAACTAGCGGGGGGGCGGGGAGAGACCCAGTACTTC
CDR3aa: CSARELAGGRGETQYF
j_gene: TRBJ2-5
v_gene: TRBV20-1
d_gene: TRBD2
abundance: many

CDR3nt: TGTGCCAGCAGCGGGGACAGGAATAACGACGAGCAGTACTTC
CDR3aa: CASSGDRNNDEQYF
j_gene: TRBJ2-7
v_gene: TRBV7-2
d_gene: TRBD1
abundance: many

CDR3nt: TGTGCCAGCAGCCTCGGACAGGGTGGAAACACCATGTATTTT
CDR3aa: CASSLGQGGNTMYF
j_gene: TRBJ1-3
v_gene: TRBV28
d_gene: TRBD1
abundance: .

CDR3nt: TGTGCCAGCAGTTTAAAGGGTAGCTCCTACGAGCAGTACTTC
CDR3aa: CASSLKGSSYEQYF
j_gene: TRBJ2-7
v_gene: TRBV12-3/TRBV12-4
d_gene: .
abundance: many

CDR3nt: TGTGCCAGCAGTTACTCGAAGAACCCCGCATCGACGGGCTATGGCTACACCTTC
CDR3aa: CASSYSKNPASTGYGYTF
j_gene: TRBJ1-2
v_gene: TRBV6-2/TRBV6-3
d_gene: .
abundance: few

CDR3nt: TGTGCCAGTCGACCGGGACGGCTCGTGACACCCCTCCACTTT
CDR3aa: CASRPGRLVTPLHF
j_gene: TRBJ1-6
v_gene: TRBV27
d_gene: .
abundance: many

CDR3nt: TGTGCCAGCAGCTCGACGACAGGGACCGGGGAGCTGTTTTTT
CDR3aa: CASSSTTGTGELFF
j_gene: TRBJ2-2
v_gene: TRBV7-8
d_gene: TRBD1
abundance: many

CDR3nt: TGTGCCAGCAGTGCACCGGACAAACATATCCCTGAAGCTTTCTTT
CDR3aa: CASSAPDKHIPEAFF
j_gene: TRBJ1-1
v_gene: TRBV6-1
d_gene: .
abundance: many

CDR3nt: TGTGCCAGCAGCCTTGGACAGCCTTGGAACACTGAAGCTTTCTTT
CDR3aa: CASSLGQPWNTEAFF
j_gene: TRBJ1-1
v_gene: TRBV7-2
d_gene: .
abundance: many